The rows below give T cell receptor beta chains drawn from one sample of a study of T cell responses to AZD1222 COVID-19 vaccine. The assay was immunoSEQ multiplex PCR, and TCRdb's table has in-frame clones only and misses some. Of about 150,000 clones listed, less than 95% were seen once; the top ten hold over 1%. The source was peripheral blood, collected on day 0 of AZD1222 vaccination. The source is an adult in good health. The conserved cysteine and the conserved F or W are not part of the CDR3 here. The order of the fields is V gene, J gene, CDR3 protein.

v_call: TRBV9; j_call: TRBJ2-3; cdr3_aa: ASSVWSADTQY
v_call: TRBV18; j_call: TRBJ1-1; cdr3_aa: ASSPIHEWTEAF
v_call: TRBV9; j_call: TRBJ1-2; cdr3_aa: ASSALGGYT
v_call: TRBV6-5; j_call: TRBJ1-2; cdr3_aa: VVGAGNYGYT
v_call: TRBV11-2; j_call: TRBJ1-1; cdr3_aa: ASSLGGGYTEAF
v_call: TRBV15; j_call: TRBJ1-1; cdr3_aa: ATSRSRFTNTEAF
v_call: TRBV5-1; j_call: TRBJ2-5; cdr3_aa: ASSLDSIETQY
v_call: TRBV3-1/TRBV3-2; j_call: TRBJ1-2; cdr3_aa: ASSPRDRVGSGYT
v_call: TRBV6-6; j_call: TRBJ2-2; cdr3_aa: ASSSPLAGSTGELF
v_call: TRBV3-1/TRBV3-2; j_call: TRBJ2-5; cdr3_aa: ASSQETQY
v_call: TRBV2; j_call: TRBJ1-1; cdr3_aa: ASSEGNTEAF
v_call: TRBV28; j_call: TRBJ1-1; cdr3_aa: ASTIQGYTEAF
v_call: TRBV11-1; j_call: TRBJ1-1; cdr3_aa: ASSLGRGNTEAF
v_call: TRBV12-3/TRBV12-4; j_call: TRBJ2-3; cdr3_aa: ASSLSGTDTQY
v_call: TRBV9; j_call: TRBJ2-3; cdr3_aa: ASSVDVDTQY
v_call: TRBV3-1/TRBV3-2; j_call: TRBJ1-2; cdr3_aa: ASSGYGYT
v_call: TRBV5-4; j_call: TRBJ2-2; cdr3_aa: ASSQAGGITGELF
v_call: TRBV5-1; j_call: TRBJ2-2; cdr3_aa: ASSWGTDTGELF
v_call: TRBV19; j_call: TRBJ2-5; cdr3_aa: ASSLGTGKETQY
v_call: TRBV5-1; j_call: TRBJ2-5; cdr3_aa: ASSLAAEKETQY
v_call: TRBV5-1; j_call: TRBJ2-1; cdr3_aa: ASSLAATSGTRVGEQF
v_call: TRBV21-1; j_call: TRBJ1-5; cdr3_aa: ASGLRTVINQPQH
v_call: TRBV21-1; j_call: TRBJ2-3; cdr3_aa: ASSGSTDTQY
v_call: TRBV25-1; j_call: TRBJ1-1; cdr3_aa: ASSDRGRGNTEAF
v_call: TRBV18; j_call: TRBJ1-3; cdr3_aa: ASSLGQLTSYGNTIY
v_call: TRBV11-3; j_call: TRBJ2-5; cdr3_aa: ASSSTREGETQY
v_call: TRBV29-1; j_call: TRBJ1-2; cdr3_aa: SVIQMTGGYT
v_call: TRBV5-6; j_call: TRBJ1-2; cdr3_aa: ASSSDVYYGYT